This record concerns one T cell receptor (beta chain) sequence. Its specificity is unknown. Antigen-specific CD4+ T cells were expanded (with viral peptide pools) by the ViraFEST assay ahead of sequencing. On approximately day 9 of culture, CD4+ T cells were separated out. Having tested negative for nucleocapsid antibodies, the vaccine recipients showed no prior SARS-CoV-2 infection. After fewer than 2.5 million PBMC were placed in each well, they were cultured with roughly 11 IU/ml IL-2 and about 10 ug/ml peptides. These data come from a study of vaccination effects on CD4 cells after COVID-19. Clones were read by immunoSEQ multiplex PCR, and TCRdb kept only the in-frame ones, dropping some. The data hold about 41,000 clones, with 77% observed a single time. The CDR3 has 14 amino acids. The germline CDR1 and CDR2 sequences are MNHNY and SVGAGI (reference sequence). V was pared by 5 bases and J by 7 bases, with 17 bases between.

Study-level findings and limits: Early post-infection timepoints were missing from the study, which also had few convalescent patients.

The V and J genes are TRBV6-6 and TRBJ1-1; a weak D match, TRBD1 (5 bases). The clonotype was recovered from a human donor who received a COVID-19 vaccine. The source was CD4+ T cells from PBMCs cultured with HCoV-NL63 spike peptides, collected before COVID-19 vaccination. The CDR3 DNA follows: TGTGCCAGCAGTACCCGTCGGGGGGAGGGTGAAGCTTTCTTT. Its translation is CASSTRRGEGEAFF.